This T cell receptor beta chain was observed in a study of B cell selection in AIRE deficiency. Whole-study findings and limits: Around 31% of healthy-shared Treg sequences were found among patient Tconv cells. Shared Treg sequences were biased toward short CDR3s with few non-templated nucleotide insertions.

Sorted regulatory T cells were CD4-positive, CD25-high and CD127-low or negative. V was clipped by 5 bases and J by 3 bases, with 2 bases between them. Looked up from germline, CDR1 is SGHAT and CDR2 is FQNNGV. CDR3 size: 11 residues. With regard to this clone: The antigen remains unidentified.

The assay was immunoSEQ multiplex PCR, and TCRdb's table has in-frame clones only and misses some. The repertoire consists of tens of thousands of clones, with about 93% occurring once and the leading ten covering roughly 1.4%. The sequencing sample was made of CD4+CD25+ Tregs sorted from PBMCs. This chain joins TRBV11-2 and TRBJ2-1; D call uncertain. The TCR comes from a human donor in good health. The CDR3 DNA reads TGTGCCAGCAGCCACTACAATGAGCAGTTCTTC. Residues: CASSHYNEQFF.